The TCR beta chain described here comes from a study of T cell changes during pregnancy in multiple sclerosis. CDR3 length equals 19 residues. V lost 1 base and J lost 2; bases outside the gene matches: 14. Germline CDR1 and CDR2: WSHSY and SAAADI. The repertoire was sequenced with immunoSEQ multiplex PCR; TCRdb's copy has only in-frame clones and lacks some. The table has more than 55,000 clones, approximately 94% seen once. The gene calls are TRBV10-2 and TRBJ2-3, with TRBD1 matching over 8 bases. Source: CD8+ T cells from peripheral blood mononuclear cells, taken in the third trimester of pregnancy. This sequence was found in a female donor with multiple sclerosis, enrolled in a pregnancy study. This CDR3 is CASSELMGQVDSATDTQYF. The CDR3 bases are TGCGCCAGCAGTGAGTTGATGGGACAGGTCGACTCGGCCACAGATACGCAGTATTTT.